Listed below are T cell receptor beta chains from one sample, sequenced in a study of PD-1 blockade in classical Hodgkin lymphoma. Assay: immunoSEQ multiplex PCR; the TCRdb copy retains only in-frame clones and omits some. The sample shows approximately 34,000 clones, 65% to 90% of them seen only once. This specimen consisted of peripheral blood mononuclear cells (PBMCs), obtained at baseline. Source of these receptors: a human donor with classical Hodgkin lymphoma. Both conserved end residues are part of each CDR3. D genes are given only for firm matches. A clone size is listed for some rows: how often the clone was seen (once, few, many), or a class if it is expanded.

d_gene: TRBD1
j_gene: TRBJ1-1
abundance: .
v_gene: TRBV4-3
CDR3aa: CASSQDLPGTVPNTEAFF
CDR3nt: TGCGCCAGCAGCCAGGACCTTCCCGGGACAGTTCCGAACACTGAAGCTTTCTTT

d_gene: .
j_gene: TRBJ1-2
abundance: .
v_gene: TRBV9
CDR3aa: CASSDRGGYNYGYTF
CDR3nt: TGTGCCAGCAGCGACCGAGGGGGTTATAACTATGGCTACACCTTC

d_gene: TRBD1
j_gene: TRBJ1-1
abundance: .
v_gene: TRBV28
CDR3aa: CASSFRPGDRENTEAFF
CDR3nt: TGTGCCAGCAGTTTTCGACCTGGGGACAGGGAGAACACTGAAGCTTTCTTT

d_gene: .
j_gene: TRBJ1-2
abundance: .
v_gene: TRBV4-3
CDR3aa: CASSQDIPARYGYTF
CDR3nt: TGCGCCAGCAGCCAAGATATTCCAGCAAGGTATGGCTACACCTTC

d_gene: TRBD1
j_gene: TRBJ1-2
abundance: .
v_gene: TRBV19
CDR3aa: CASSRTGTGGSYGYTF
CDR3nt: TGTGCCAGTAGTAGAACGGGGACAGGGGGCAGCTATGGCTACACCTTC

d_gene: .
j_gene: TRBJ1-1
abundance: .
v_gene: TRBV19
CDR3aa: CASSISWENTEAFF
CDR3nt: TGTGCCAGTAGTATCAGTTGGGAGAACACTGAAGCTTTCTTT

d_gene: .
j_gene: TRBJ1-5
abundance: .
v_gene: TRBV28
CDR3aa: CASSFRGLQPQHF
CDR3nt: TGTGCCAGCAGTTTTAGGGGATTGCAGCCCCAGCATTTT

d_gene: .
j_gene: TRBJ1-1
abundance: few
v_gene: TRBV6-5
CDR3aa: CASSYDGNTEAFF
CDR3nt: TGTGCCAGCAGTTACGATGGGAACACTGAAGCTTTCTTT

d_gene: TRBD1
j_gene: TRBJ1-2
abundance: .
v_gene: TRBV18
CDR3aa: CASSPGQGYYGYTF
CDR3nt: TGTGCCAGCTCACCCGGACAGGGGTACTATGGCTACACCTTC

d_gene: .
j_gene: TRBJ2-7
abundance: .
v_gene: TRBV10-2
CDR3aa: CASSPLSYEQYF
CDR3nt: TGCGCCAGCAGCCCCCTCTCCTACGAGCAGTACTTC

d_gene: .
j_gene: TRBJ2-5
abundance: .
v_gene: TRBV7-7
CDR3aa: CASSLGGTQQETQYF
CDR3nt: TGTGCTAGCAGCTTAGGGGGTACGCAGCAAGAGACCCAGTACTTC

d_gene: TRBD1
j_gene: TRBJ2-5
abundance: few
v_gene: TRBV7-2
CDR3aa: CASRTGTGSQETQYF
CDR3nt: TGTGCCAGCAGGACCGGGACAGGTTCCCAAGAGACCCAGTACTTC

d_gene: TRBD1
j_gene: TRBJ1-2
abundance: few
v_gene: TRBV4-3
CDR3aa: CASSQEFTGGGGYTF
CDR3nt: TGCGCCAGCAGCCAAGAGTTCACAGGGGGTGGTGGCTACACCTTC

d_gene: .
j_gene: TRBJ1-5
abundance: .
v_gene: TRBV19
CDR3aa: CASSIKPYNQPQHF
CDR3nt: TGTGCCAGTAGTATAAAGCCCTACAATCAGCCCCAGCATTTT

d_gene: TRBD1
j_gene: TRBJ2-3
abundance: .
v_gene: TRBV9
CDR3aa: CASSVLTGTGVDTQYF
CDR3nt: TGTGCCAGCAGCGTTTTAACCGGGACAGGAGTCGATACGCAGTATTTT

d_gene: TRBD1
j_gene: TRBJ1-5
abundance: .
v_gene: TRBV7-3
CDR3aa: CASSRDRGQPQHF
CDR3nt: TGTGCCAGCAGCCGGGACAGGGGTCAGCCCCAGCATTTT

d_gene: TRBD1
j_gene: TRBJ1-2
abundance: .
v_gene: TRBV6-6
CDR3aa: CASVYGTGNYGYTF
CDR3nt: TGTGCCAGCGTCTACGGGACAGGGAACTATGGCTACACCTTC

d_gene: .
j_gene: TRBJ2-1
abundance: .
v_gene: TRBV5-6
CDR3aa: CASSERQDAYNEQFF
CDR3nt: TGTGCCAGCAGCGAGAGACAGGATGCCTACAATGAGCAGTTCTTC

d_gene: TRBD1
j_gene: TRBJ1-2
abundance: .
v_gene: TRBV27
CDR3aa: CASRGQGGGGYTF
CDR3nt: TGTGCCAGCAGGGGACAGGGAGGAGGCGGCTACACCTTC

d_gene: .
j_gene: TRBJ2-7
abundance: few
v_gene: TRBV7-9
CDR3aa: CASGLISYEQYF
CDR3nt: TGTGCCAGCGGTCTTATCTCCTACGAGCAGTACTTC

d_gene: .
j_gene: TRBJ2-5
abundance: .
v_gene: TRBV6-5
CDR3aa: CASSYQGGAETQYF
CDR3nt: TGTGCCAGCAGTTACCAGGGGGGCGCGGAGACCCAGTACTTC

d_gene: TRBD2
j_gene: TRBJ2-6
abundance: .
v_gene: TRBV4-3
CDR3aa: CASSPYSTAGAGANVLTF
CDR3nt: TGCGCCAGCAGCCCCTATAGCACGGCGGGGGCTGGGGCCAACGTCCTGACTTTC

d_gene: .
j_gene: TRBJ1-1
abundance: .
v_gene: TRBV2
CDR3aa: CASSGIDVGYTEAFF
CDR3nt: TGTGCCAGCAGTGGTATCGACGTTGGGTACACTGAAGCTTTCTTT

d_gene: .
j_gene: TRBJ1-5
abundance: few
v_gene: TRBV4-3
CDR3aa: CASSQGYGNNQPQHF
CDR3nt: TGCGCCAGCAGCCAAGGGTACGGTAACAATCAGCCCCAGCATTTT

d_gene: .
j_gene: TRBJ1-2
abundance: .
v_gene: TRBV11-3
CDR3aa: CASSPDKDYGYTF
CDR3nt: TGTGCCAGCAGCCCAGACAAGGACTATGGCTACACCTTC

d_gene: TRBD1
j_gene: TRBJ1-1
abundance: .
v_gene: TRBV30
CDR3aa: CAWDRANTEAFF
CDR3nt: TGTGCCTGGGACAGGGCGAACACTGAAGCTTTCTTT

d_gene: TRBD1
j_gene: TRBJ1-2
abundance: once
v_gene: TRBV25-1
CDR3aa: CASSGGTGVIWQGYTF
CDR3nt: TGTGCCAGCAGTGGGGGGACAGGGGTAATTTGGCAGGGCTACACCTTC

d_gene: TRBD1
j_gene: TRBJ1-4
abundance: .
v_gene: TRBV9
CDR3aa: CASSKAQDRVEKLFF
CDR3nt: TGTGCCAGCAGCAAGGCCCAGGACAGGGTTGAAAAACTGTTTTTT